This T cell receptor (beta chain) was identified in a study of shared T cell receptors in the human thymus (dated by TCRdb to about 2021). Regarding the complete study: The study examined how the human thymus generates shared, self-reactive T-cell receptor alpha chains.

CDR1 and CDR2 (SGHDT, YYEEEE) derive from the germline V gene. A distance of 21 bases separates the germline ends of V and J, which lose 1 base and 8 bases respectively. There are 16 amino acids in the CDR3, from cysteine to phenylalanine inclusive. The CDR3 DNA has 48 bases and is translated from base 1. Library preparation was by the immunoSEQ multiplex PCR assay. In its TCRdb copy, this immuneACCESS table keeps in-frame sequences only and misses some clones. Where compared with another copy, unresolved V genes explain less than half of these, and the others have no known cause. The sample table contains 550,000 to 800,000 clones; only one count was recorded for 75% to 90% of them. Around 0.0094% of the sample is held by the ten biggest clonotypes. Turning to this clone: The target of this receptor is not known. Base qualities are not recorded, but no much larger clone differs from it by a single base.

This sample was also put to use in a study of human thymus T cells. That second report states: Donors were immunologically healthy infants undergoing open corrective cardiac surgery for congenital heart defects in Finland. The thymus tissue came from surgical resects taken out during corrective cardiac surgery. Usage of V and J gene segments appeared to be biased in both the thymic and the peripheral blood repertoires. According to the related research, thymic TCR repertoires were highly overlapping among unrelated individuals. TCR alpha and beta repertoires from roughly 8 infant thymus samples and a few related peripheral blood samples were characterized in the study. The infant donors were roughly 7 to 244 days old, and the cohort included six or seven males and a couple of females. Thymocytes were released mechanically from tissue and stored at -70 °C as pellets of 10-30 million cells. Genomic DNA was extracted from frozen cell pellets with a QIAsymphony instrument. Using the immunoSEQ multiplex PCR assay, the TCRB and TCRAD loci were amplified from a standardized quantity of quality-controlled genomic DNA. The V(D)J region was spanned by amplicons of a length sufficient to cover the CDR3 and to identify V and J genes. Amplicon sequencing was performed on an Illumina platform through the commercial immunoSEQ service. Corrections for primer bias and sequencing errors followed previously described methods, while TCRAD and TCRB definitions were based on the IMGT database. Analysis of the repertoires was done with immunoSEQ Analyzer 3.0 and VDJTools and included basic statistics, V/J segment usage, diversity estimates, rarefaction and pairwise overlap. Diversity was estimated using the Chao1, ChaoE, Efron-Thisted, Shannon and inverse Simpson indices, and was also estimated on datasets down-sampled to the size of the smallest sample. Repertoire overlap used strict matching of CDR3 nucleotide sequence, V gene and J gene, with Jaccard-based multidimensional scaling clustering. On average, about 800,000 unique TCRB clonotypes were obtained from thymus samples, compared with roughly 89,000 from blood samples.

The sequence was collected from a girl in the first two years of life with a congenital heart defect. Donor details come from another sample of the same person, matched by shared clones. The sequenced material came from thymocytes. The chain is encoded by TRBV5-6 joined to TRBJ1-1; too little of a D gene remains to name it. The nucleotide sequence is TGTGCCAGCAGCTTGTTCGTCGGTTTGTTTCCCGAAGAAGCTTTCTTT. Protein translation: CASSLFVGLFPEEAFF.